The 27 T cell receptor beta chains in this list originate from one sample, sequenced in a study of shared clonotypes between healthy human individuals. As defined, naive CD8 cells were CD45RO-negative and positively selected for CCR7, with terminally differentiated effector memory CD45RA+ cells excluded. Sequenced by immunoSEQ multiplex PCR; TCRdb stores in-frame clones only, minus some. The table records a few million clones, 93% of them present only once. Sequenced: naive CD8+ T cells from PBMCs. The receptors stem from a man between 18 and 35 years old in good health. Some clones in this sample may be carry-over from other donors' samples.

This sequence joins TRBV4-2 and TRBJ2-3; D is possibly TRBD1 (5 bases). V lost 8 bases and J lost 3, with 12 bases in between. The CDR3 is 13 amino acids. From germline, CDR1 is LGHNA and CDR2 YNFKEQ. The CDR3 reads CASGQRTTDTQYF. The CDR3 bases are TGTGCCAGCGGACAACGGACGACAGATACGCAGTATTTT.

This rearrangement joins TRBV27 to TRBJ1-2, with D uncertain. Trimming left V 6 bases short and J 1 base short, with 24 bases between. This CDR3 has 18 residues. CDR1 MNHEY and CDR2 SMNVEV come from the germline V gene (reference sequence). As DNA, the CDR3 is TGTGCCAGCAGGCCGTTTAATACAAGACAAAACGATAACTATGGCTACACCTTC. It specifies CASRPFNTRQNDNYGYTF.

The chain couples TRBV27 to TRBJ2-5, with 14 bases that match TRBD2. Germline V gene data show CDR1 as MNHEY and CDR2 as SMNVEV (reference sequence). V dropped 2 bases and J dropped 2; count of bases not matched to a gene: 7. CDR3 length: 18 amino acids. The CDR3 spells CASSLRGLAGAGQETQYF. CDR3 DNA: TGTGCCAGCAGTTTAAGGGGACTAGCGGGAGCTGGGCAAGAGACCCAGTACTTC.

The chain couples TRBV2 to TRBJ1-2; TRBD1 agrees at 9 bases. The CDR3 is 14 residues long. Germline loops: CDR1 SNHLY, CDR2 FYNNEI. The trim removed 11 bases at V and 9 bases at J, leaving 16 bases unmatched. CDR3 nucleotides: TGTGCCGGAAGAAGGACAGGGGAAAAACCTAGCTACACCTTC. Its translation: CAGRRTGEKPSYTF.

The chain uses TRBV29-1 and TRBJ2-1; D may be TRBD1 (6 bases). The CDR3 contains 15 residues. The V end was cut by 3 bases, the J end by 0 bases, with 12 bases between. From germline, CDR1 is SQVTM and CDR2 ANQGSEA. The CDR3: CSVDEGRGSYNEQFF. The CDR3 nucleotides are TGCAGCGTTGATGAGGGCAGGGGCTCCTACAATGAGCAGTTCTTC.

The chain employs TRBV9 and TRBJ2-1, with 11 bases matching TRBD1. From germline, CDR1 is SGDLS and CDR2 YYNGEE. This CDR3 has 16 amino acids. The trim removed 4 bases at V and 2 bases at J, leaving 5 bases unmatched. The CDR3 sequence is CASSLGTGGTYNEQFF. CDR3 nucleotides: TGTGCCAGCAGCCTCGGGACAGGGGGAACCTACAATGAGCAGTTCTTC.

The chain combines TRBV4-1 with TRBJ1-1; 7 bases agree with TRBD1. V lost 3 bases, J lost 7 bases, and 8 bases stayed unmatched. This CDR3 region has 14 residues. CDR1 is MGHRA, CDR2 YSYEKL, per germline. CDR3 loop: CASSHAKTGLEAFF. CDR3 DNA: TGCGCCAGCAGCCACGCAAAGACAGGGCTTGAAGCTTTCTTT.

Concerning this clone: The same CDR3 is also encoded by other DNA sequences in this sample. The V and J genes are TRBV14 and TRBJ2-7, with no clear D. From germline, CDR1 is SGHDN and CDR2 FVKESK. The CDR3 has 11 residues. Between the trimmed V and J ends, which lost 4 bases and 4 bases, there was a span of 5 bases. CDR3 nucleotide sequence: TGTGCCAGCAGCCTGGGTTACGAGCAGTACTTC. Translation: CASSLGYEQYF.

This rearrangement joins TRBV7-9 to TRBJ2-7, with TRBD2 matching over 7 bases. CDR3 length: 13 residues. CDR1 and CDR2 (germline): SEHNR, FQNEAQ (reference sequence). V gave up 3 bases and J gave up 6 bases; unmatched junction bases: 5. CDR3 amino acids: CASSLGGSSEQYF. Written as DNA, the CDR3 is TGTGCCAGCAGCTTGGGCGGGAGTAGCGAGCAGTACTTC.

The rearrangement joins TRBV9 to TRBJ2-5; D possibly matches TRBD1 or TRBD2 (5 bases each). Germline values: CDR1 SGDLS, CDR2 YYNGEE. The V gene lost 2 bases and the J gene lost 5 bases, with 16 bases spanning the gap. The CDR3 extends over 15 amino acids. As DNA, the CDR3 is TGTGCCAGCAGCGTCGATACAGGTGGAGGTGAGACCCAGTACTTC. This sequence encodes CASSVDTGGGETQYF.

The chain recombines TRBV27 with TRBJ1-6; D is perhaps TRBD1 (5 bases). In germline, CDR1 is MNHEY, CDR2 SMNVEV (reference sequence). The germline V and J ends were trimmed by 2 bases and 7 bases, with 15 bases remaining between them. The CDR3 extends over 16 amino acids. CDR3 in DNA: TGTGCCAGCAGTTTACCCCCAGTCCCAGGGAATTCACCCCTCCACTTT. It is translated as CASSLPPVPGNSPLHF.

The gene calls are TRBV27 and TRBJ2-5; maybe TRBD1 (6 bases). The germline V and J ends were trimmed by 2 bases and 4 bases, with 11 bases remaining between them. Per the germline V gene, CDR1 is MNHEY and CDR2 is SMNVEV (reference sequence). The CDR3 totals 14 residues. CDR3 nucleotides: TGTGCCAGCAGTTTAGTGGGGGCCCCAGAGACCCAGTACTTC. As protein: CASSLVGAPETQYF.

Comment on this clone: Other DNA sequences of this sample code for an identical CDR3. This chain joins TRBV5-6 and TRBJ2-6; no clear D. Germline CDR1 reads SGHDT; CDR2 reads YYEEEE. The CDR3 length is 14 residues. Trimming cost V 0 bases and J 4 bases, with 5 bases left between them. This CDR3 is CASSLGSGANVLTF. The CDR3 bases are TGTGCCAGCAGCTTGGGTAGCGGGGCCAACGTCCTGACTTTC.

The CDR3 bases are TGTGCCAGCAGAGAAGGGGGGTTGAATGAGCAGTTCTTC. It is translated as CASREGGLNEQFF. This chain uses TRBV7-9 with TRBJ2-1; D might be TRBD1 or TRBD2, each matching 6 bases. Germline CDR1 reads SEHNR; CDR2 reads FQNEAQ (reference sequence). V lost 6 bases, J lost 7 bases, and 13 bases lay in between. CDR3 length: 13 amino acids.

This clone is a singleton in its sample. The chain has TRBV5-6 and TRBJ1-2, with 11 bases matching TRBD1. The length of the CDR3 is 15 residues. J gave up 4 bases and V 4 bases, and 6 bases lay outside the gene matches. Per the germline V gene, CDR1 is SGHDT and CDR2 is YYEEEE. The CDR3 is CASSVGTGGSYGYTF. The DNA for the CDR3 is TGTGCCAGCAGCGTAGGGACAGGGGGGAGCTATGGCTACACCTTC.

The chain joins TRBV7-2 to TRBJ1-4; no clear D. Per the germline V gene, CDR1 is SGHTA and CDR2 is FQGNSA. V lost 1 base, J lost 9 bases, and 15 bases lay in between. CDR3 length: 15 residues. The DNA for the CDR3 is TGTGCCAGCAGCTTAGGGCCCATGTCGGTCAAAAAACTGTTTTTT. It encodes CASSLGPMSVKKLFF.

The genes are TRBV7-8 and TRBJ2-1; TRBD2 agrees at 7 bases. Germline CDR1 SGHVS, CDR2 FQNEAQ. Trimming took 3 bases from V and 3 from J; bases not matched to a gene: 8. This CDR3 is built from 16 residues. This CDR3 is CASSLDGGIVYNEQFF. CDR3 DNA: TGTGCCAGCAGCTTGGACGGGGGGATCGTCTACAATGAGCAGTTCTTC. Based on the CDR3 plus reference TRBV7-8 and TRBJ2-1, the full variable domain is GAGVSQSPRYKVAKRGQDVALRCDPISGHVSLFWYQQALGQGPEFLTYFQNEAQLDKSGLPSDRFFAERPEGSVSTLKIQRTQQEDSAVYLCASSLDGGIVYNEQFFGPGTRLTVL.

The CDR3 DNA reads as TGTGCCAGCAGCTTACGGACTAGCGGGAGGGAGTACGAGCAGTACTTC. Translation: CASSLRTSGREYEQYF. The V call is TRBV7-9, the J call TRBJ2-7, with 15 positions matching TRBD2. Germline trimming cut 2 bases from V and 4 bases from J; bases unmatched to any gene: 3. CDR3 size: 16 residues. The germline V gene encodes CDR1 SEHNR and CDR2 FQNEAQ (reference sequence).

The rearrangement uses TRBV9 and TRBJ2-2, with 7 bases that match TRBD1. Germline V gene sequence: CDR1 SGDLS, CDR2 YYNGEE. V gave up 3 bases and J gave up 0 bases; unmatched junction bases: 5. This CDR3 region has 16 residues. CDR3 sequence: CASSGTGTANTGELFF. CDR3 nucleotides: TGTGCCAGCAGCGGTACCGGGACAGCGAACACCGGGGAGCTGTTTTTT.

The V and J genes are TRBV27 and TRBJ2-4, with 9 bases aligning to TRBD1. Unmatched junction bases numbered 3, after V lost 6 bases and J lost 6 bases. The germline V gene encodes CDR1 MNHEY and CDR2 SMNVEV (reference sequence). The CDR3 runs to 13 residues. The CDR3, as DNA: TGTGCCAGCAGGACGGACAGGGGAAACATTCAGTACTTC. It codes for CASRTDRGNIQYF.

The CDR3 is CASSRAGGTYNEQFF. As DNA, the CDR3 is TGTGCCAGCAGCCGCGCCGGCGGGACCTACAATGAGCAGTTCTTC. The rearrangement joins TRBV7-3 to TRBJ2-1, with D maybe TRBD2 (6 bases). V gave up 5 bases and J gave up 2 bases, with 13 bases separating them. Germline lookup yields CDR1 SGHTA and CDR2 FQGTGA. This CDR3 is built from 15 residues.

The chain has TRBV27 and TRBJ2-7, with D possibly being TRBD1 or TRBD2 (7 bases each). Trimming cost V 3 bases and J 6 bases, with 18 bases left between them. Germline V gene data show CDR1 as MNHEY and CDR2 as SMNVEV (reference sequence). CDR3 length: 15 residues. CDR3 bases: TGTGCCAGCAGTTTGACCTCAGGGGGGGCCACCGAGCAGTACTTC. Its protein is CASSLTSGGATEQYF.

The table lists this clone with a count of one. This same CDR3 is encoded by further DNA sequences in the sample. The CDR3: CASSQGRGGSYEQYF. In DNA form, the CDR3 reads TGCGCCAGCAGCCAAGGTCGGGGAGGGTCCTACGAGCAGTACTTC. The V gene is TRBV4-3, the J gene TRBJ2-7; 7 bases are shared with TRBD2. V lost 1 base to trimming and J lost 1 base; unmatched junction nucleotides: 4. Germline values: CDR1 LGHNA, CDR2 YSLEER. This CDR3 region has 15 residues.

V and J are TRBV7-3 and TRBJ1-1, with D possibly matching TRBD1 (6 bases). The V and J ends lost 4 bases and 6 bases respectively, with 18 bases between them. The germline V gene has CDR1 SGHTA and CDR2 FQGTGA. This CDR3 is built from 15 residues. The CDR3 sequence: CASSSVGGGTAEAFF. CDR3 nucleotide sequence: TGTGCCAGCAGCTCCGTTGGAGGGGGTACCGCTGAAGCTTTCTTT. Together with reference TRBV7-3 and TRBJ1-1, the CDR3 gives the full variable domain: GAGVSQTPSNKVTEKGKYVELRCDPISGHTALYWYRQSLGQGPEFLIYFQGTGAADDSGLPNDRFFAVRPEGSVSTLKIQRTERGDSAVYLCASSSVGGGTAEAFFGQGTRLTVV.

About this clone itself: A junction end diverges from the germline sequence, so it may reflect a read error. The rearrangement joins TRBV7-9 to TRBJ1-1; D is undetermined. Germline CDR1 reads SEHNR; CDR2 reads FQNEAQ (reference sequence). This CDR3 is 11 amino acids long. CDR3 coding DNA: TGTGCCAGCGGCAGGACCCCCGTGTTTATCTTT. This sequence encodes CASGRTPVFIF.

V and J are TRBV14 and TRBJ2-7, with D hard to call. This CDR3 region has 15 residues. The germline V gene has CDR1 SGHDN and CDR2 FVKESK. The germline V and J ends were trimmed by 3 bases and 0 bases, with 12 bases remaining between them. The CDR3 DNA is TGTGCCAGCAGCCATTGGACGGAAAGCTCCTACGAGCAGTACTTC. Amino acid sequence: CASSHWTESSYEQYF. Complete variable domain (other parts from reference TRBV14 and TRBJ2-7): EAGVTQFPSHSVIEKGQTVTLRCDPISGHDNLYWYRRVMGKEIKFLLHFVKESKQDESGMPNNRFLAERTGGTYSTLKVQPAELEDSGVYFCASSHWTESSYEQYFGPGTRLTVT.

The CDR3 DNA reads as TGTGCCAGCAGTGTGGCAAAGGGGGCTAAGGAGACCCAGTACTTC. This encodes CASSVAKGAKETQYF. The chain has TRBV2 and TRBJ2-5; TRBD1 aligns across 7 bases. With 4 bases clipped from V and 5 bases from J, the junction kept 10 bases outside the gene matches. Germline values: CDR1 SNHLY, CDR2 FYNNEI. This CDR3 has 15 amino acids.